This TCR beta chain appears in the sequencing data of a study of OX40 agonist ivuxolimab in advanced cancers. Measured with immunoSEQ multiplex PCR; TCRdb has only the in-frame clones, and not every one. Seen here are approximately 76,000 clones, about 92% observed once, and the top ten hold over 7.5%. General study findings and limits: Circulating CD4+ and CD8+ T cells showed clonal expansion by week 6 at 0.1 to 3.0 mg/kg. Nonresponders, in some cases, also had low normalized T-cell clonal expansion.

Details on this clone: Its antigen remains unknown.

The V segment lost 2 bases and the J segment 5 bases; nucleotides outside the gene matches: 9. CDR3 length: 17 residues. CDR1 and CDR2 from the germline V gene are LGHNA and YSLEER. Prior autoimmune disease or systemic immunosuppression barred patients. The TCR originated in an adult with an advanced solid tumor such as melanoma, head and neck, liver or kidney cancer. Material: CD4+ or CD8+ T cells sorted from blood, obtained in a trial of the OX40 agonist ivuxolimab. The rearrangement uses TRBV4-3 and TRBJ2-1; TRBD2 aligns across 10 bases. The CDR3 DNA follows: TGCGCCAGCAGCCAACTAGCGGGGGCCCAACCTAACAATGAGCAGTTCTTC. Amino acid sequence: CASSQLAGAQPNNEQFF.